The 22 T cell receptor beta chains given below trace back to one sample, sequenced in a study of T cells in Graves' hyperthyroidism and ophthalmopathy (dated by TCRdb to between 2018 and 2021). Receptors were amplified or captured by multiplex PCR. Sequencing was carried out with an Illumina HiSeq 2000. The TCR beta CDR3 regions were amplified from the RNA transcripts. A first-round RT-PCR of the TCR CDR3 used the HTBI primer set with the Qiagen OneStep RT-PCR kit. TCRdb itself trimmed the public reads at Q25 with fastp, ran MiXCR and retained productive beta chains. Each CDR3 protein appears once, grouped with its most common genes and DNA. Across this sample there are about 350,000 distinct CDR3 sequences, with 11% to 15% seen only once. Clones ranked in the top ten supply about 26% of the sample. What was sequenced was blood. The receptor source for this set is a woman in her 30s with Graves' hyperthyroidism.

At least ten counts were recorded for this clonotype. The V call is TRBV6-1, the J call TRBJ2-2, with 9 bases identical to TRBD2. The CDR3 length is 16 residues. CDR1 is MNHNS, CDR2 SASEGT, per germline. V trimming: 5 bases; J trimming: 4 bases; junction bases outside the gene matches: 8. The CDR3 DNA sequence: TGTGCCAGCAGTTATTTAGGCGGGGGGGCCACCGGGGAGCTGTTTTTT. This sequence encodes CASSYLGGGATGELFF.

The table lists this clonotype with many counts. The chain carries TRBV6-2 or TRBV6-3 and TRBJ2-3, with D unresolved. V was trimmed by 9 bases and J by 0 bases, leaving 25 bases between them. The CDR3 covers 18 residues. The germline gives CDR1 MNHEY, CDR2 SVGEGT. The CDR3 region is CASWWGGLVGASTDTQYF. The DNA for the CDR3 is TGTGCCAGTTGGTGGGGTGGCCTCGTCGGAGCTAGCACAGATACGCAGTATTTT.

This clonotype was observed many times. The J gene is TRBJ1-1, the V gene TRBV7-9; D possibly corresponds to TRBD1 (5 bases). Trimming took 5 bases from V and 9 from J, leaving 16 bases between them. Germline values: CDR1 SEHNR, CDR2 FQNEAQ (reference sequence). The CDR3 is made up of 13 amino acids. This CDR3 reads CASSHESQAQAFF. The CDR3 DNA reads TGTGCCAGCAGCCACGAATCACAGGCTCAAGCTTTCTTT.

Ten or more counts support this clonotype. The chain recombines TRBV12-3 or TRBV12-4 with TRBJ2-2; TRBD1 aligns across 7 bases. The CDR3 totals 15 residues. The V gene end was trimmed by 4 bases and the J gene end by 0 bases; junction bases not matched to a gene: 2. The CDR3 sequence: CASSWDSPNTGELFF. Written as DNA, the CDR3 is TGTGCCAGCAGTTGGGACAGCCCGAACACCGGGGAGCTGTTTTTT.

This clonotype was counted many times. CDR3 in DNA: TGTGCCATCAGTGAGCCCCGCGGGACTAGCGGGAGCTATGAGCAGTTCTTC. Amino acid sequence: CAISEPRGTSGSYEQFF. This chain links TRBV10-3 with TRBJ2-1; 14 nucleotides align to TRBD2. Germline CDR1 is ENHRY and CDR2 is SYGVKD. This CDR3 region has 17 residues. V shed 2 bases, J shed 8 bases, and the junction held 8 bases outside the gene matches.

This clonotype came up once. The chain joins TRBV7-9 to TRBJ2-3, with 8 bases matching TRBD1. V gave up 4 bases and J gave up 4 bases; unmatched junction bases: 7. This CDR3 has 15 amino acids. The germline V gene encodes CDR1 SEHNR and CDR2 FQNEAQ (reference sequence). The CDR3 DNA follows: TGTGCCAGCAGCTCGTACAGGGGGATCGCAGATACGCAGTATTTT. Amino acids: CASSSYRGIADTQYF.

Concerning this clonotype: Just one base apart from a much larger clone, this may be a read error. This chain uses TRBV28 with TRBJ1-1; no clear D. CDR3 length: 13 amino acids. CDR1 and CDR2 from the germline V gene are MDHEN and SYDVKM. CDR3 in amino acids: CAGSYGRALEAFF. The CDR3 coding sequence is TGTGCCGGCAGCTACGGCCGGGCTCTTGAAGCTTTCTTT.

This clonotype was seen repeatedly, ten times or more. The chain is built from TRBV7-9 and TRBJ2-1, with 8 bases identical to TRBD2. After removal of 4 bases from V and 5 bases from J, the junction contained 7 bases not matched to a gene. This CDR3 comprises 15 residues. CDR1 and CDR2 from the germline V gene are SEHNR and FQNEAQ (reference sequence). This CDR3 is CASSSSGTRDNEQFF. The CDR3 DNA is TGTGCCAGCAGCTCATCCGGGACTAGAGACAATGAGCAGTTCTTC.

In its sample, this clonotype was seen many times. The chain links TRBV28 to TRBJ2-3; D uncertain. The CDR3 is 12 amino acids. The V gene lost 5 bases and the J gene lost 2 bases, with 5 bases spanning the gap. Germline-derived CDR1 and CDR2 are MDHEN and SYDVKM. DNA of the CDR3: TGTGCCAGCAGTGACAACACAGATACGCAGTATTTT. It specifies CASSDNTDTQYF. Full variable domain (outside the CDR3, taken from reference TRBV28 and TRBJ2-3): DVKVTQSSRYLVKRTGEKVFLECVQDMDHENMFWYRQDPGLGLRLIYFSYDVKMKEKGDIPEGYSVSREKKERFSLILESASTNQTSMYLCASSDNTDTQYFGPGTRLTVL.

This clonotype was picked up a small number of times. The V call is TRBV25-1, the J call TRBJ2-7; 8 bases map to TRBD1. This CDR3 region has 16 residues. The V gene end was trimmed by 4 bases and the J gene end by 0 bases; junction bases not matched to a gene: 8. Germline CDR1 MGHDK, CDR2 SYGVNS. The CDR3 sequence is CASSVGTGPPSYEQYF. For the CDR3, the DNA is TGTGCCAGCAGTGTCGGGACAGGCCCTCCCTCCTACGAGCAGTACTTC.

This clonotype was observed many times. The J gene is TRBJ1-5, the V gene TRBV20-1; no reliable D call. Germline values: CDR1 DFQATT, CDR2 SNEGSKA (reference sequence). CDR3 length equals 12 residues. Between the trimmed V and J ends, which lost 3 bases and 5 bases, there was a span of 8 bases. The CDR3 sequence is CSASSGDQPQHF. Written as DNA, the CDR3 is TGCAGTGCTAGTTCAGGCGATCAGCCCCAGCATTTT.

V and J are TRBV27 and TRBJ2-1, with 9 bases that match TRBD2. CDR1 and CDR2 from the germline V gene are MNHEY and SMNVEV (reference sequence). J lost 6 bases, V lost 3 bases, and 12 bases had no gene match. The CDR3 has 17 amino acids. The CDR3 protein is CASSFPLAGGLTNEQFF. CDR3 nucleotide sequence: TGTGCCAGCAGTTTTCCCCTTGCGGGAGGGTTAACCAATGAGCAGTTCTTC.

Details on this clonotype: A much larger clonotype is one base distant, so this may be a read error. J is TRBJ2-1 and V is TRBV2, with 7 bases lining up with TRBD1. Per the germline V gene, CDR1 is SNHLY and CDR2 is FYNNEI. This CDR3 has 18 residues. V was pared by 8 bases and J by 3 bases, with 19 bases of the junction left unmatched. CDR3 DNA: TGTGCCAGCGGTGGCTCAATATCAGACAGGGTGAACTACAATGAGCAGTTCTTC. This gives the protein CASGGSISDRVNYNEQFF.

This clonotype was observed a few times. The CDR3 here is CSAPRDRGSNQPQHF. CDR3 bases: TGCAGTGCTCCCCGGGACAGGGGGAGCAATCAGCCCCAGCATTTT. The J gene is TRBJ1-5, the V gene TRBV20-1; 11 bases fit TRBD1. Germline loops: CDR1 DFQATT, CDR2 SNEGSKA (reference sequence). The CDR3 extends over 15 amino acids. The trim removed 5 bases at V and 1 base at J, leaving 4 bases unmatched.

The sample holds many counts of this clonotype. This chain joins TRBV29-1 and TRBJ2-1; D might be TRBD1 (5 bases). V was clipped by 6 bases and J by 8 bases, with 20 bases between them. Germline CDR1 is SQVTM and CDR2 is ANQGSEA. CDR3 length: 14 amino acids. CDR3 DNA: TGCAGCGTCCTGGTGCAGGGTGAATTATATGAGCAGTTCTTC. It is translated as CSVLVQGELYEQFF.

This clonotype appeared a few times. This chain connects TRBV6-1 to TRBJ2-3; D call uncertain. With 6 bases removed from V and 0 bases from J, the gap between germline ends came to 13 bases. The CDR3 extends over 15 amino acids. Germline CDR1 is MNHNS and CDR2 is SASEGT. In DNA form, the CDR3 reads TGTGCCAGCAGGGTCGGCTATACTAGCACAGATACGCAGTATTTT. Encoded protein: CASRVGYTSTDTQYF.

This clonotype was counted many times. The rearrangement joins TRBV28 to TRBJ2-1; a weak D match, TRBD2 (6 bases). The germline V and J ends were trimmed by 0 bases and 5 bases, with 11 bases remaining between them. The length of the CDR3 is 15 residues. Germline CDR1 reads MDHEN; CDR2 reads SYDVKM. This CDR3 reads CASSLWSGYNNEQFF. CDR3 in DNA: TGTGCCAGCAGTTTATGGAGCGGGTATAACAATGAGCAGTTCTTC.

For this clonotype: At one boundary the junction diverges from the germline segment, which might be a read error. The CDR3 region is CASSLRASSQPRHF. The CDR3 DNA sequence: TGTGCCAGCAGTTTAAGGGCGAGTTCTCAGCCCCGGCATTTT. The chain has TRBV28 and TRBJ1-5; no definite D call. CDR1 and CDR2 (germline): MDHEN, SYDVKM. The CDR3 length is 14 residues.

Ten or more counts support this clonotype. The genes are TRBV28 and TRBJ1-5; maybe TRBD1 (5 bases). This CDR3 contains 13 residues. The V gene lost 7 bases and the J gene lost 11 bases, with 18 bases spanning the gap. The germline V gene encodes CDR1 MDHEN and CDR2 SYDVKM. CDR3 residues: CASIRDRGRSQHF. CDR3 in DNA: TGTGCCAGCATCCGGGACCGGGGTCGGTCCCAGCATTTT.

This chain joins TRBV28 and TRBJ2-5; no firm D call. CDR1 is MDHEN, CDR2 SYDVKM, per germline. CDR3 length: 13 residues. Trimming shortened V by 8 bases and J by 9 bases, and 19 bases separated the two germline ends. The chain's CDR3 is CASGLPRKGAQYF. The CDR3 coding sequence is TGTGCCAGCGGCCTTCCTAGGAAGGGTGCCCAGTACTTC.

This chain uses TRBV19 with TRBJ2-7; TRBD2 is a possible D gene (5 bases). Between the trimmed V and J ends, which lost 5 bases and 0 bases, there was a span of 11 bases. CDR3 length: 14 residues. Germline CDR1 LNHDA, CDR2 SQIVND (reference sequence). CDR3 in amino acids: CASSGGPGSYEQYF. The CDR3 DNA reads TGTGCCAGTAGTGGAGGCCCGGGCTCCTACGAGCAGTACTTC. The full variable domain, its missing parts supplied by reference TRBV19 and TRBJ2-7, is DGGITQSPKYLFRKEGQNVTLSCEQNLNHDAMYWYRQDPGQGLRLIYYSQIVNDFQKGDIAEGYSVSREKKESFPLTVTSAQKNPTAFYLCASSGGPGSYEQYFGPGTRLTVT.

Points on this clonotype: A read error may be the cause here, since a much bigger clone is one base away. This CDR3 is CSARSSIRGRIDTQYF. The DNA for the CDR3 is TGCAGTGCTAGATCCTCGATTCGCGGGAGGATAGATACGCAGTATTTT. This sequence joins TRBV20-1 and TRBJ2-3; 8 bases agree with TRBD2. Trimming took 2 bases from V and 5 from J; bases not matched to a gene: 12. The V gene's germline CDR1 is DFQATT and CDR2 SNEGSKA (reference sequence). The CDR3 is 16 amino acids.